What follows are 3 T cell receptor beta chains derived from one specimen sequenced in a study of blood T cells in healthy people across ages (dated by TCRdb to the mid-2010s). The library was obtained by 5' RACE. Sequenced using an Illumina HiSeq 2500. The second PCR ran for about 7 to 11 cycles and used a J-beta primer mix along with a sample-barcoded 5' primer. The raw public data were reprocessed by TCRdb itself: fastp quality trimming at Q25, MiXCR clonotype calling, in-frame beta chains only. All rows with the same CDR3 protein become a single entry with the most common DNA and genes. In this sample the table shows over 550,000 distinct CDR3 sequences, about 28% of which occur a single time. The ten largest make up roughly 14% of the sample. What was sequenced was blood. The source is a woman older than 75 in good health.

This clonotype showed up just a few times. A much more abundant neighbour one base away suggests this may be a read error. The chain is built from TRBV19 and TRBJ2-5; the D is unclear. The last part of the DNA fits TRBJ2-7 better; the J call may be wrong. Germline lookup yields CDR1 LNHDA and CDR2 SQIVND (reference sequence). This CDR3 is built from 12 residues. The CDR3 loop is CARSTRRDEQYF. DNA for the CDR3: TGTGCCAGGTCAACCCGACGGGACGAGCAGTACTTC.

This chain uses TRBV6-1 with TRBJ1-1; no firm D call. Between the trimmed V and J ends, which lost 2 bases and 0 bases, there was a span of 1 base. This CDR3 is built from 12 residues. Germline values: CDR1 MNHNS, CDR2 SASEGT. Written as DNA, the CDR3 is TGTGCCAGCAGTGAATTGAACACTGAAGCTTTCTTT. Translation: CASSELNTEAFF.

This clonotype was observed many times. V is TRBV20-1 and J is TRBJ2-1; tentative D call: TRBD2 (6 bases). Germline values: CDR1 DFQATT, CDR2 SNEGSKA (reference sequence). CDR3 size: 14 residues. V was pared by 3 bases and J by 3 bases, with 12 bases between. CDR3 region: CSASPGTLYNEQFF. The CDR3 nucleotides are TGCAGTGCTAGTCCCGGGACTCTCTACAATGAGCAGTTCTTC.